This passage covers 3 T cell receptor beta chains from one sample sequenced in a study of blood T cell repertoires in COVID-19. TCRdb's copy holds only in-frame clones and misses some; the assay was immunoSEQ multiplex PCR. The sample has about 74,000 clones, about 90% seen once. The sample was peripheral blood. Receptor source: a woman over 75 with active or convalescent COVID-19.

This chain connects TRBV15 to TRBJ1-4; D ambiguous. Germline V gene lookup returns CDR1 LNHNV and CDR2 YYDKDF (reference sequence). The CDR3 is made up of 13 amino acids. V was pared by 1 base and J by 5 bases, with 5 bases between. CDR3 sequence: CATSRGQNEKLFF. CDR3 DNA sequence: TGTGCCACCAGCAGAGGGCAGAATGAAAAACTGTTTTTT.

The chain has TRBV7-3 and TRBJ2-1; D might be TRBD2 (6 bases). CDR1 is SGHTA, CDR2 FQGTGA, per germline. The CDR3 runs to 17 residues. Trimming took 1 base from V and 4 from J, leaving 17 bases between them. The CDR3 DNA reads TGTGCCAGCAGCTTAATTCCGGCGGGGAATACTTACAATGAGCAGTTCTTC. The encoded protein is CASSLIPAGNTYNEQFF.

The gene calls are TRBV6-6 and TRBJ1-5, with D unresolved. The CDR3 contains 12 residues. Germline V gene data show CDR1 as MNHNY and CDR2 as SVGAGI (reference sequence). The V end was cut by 6 bases, the J end by 6 bases, with 9 bases between. CDR3: CASSTRSQPQHF. The CDR3 coding sequence is TGTGCCAGCAGCACCCGGAGTCAGCCCCAGCATTTT.